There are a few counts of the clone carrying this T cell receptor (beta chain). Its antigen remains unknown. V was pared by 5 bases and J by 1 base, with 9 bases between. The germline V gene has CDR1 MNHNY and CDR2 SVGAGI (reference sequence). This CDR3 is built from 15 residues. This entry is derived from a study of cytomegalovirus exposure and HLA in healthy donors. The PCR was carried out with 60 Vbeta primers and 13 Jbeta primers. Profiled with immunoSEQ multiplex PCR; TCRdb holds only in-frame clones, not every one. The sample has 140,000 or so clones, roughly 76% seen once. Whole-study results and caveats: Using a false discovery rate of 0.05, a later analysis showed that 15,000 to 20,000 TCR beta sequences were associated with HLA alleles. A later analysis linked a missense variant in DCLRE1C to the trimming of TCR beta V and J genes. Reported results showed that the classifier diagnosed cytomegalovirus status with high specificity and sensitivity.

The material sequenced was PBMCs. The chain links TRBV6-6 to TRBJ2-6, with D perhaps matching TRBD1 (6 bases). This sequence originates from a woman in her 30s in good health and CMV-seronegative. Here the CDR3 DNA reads TGTGCCAGCAGTAGCAGGGGATCTGGGGCCAACGTCCTGACTTTC. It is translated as CASSSRGSGANVLTF.